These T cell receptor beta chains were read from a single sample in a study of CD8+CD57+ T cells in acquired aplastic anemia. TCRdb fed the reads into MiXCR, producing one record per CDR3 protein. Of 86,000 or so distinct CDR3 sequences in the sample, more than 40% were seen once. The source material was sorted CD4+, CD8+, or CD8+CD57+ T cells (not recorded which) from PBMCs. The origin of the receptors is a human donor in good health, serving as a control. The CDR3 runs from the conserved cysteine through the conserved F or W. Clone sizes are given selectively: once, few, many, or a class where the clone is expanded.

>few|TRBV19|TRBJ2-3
CASSILEASTDTQYF
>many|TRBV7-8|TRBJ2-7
CASSLGPTSKQYF
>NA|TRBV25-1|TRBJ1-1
CASGLEGLGEAFF
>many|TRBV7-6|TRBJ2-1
CASSLSGGASEQFF
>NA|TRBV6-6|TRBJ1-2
CASSYYEGVDYGYTF
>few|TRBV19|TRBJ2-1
CASSMGGETYNEQFF
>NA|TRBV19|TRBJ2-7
CASSPIQGSYEQYF
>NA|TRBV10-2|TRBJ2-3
CATSRGADTQYF
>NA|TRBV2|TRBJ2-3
CASERGAGDTQYF
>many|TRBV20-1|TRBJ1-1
CSARDPTTDTEAFF
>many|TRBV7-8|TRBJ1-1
CASSLYQRTGGDTEAFF
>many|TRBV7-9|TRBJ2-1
CASSLPAGESNEQFF
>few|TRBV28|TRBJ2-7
CASSFRGDTYEQYF
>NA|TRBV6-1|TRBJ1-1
CASTHRGHSAEAFF
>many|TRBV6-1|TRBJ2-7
CASTGSSYEQYF
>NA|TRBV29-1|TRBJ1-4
CSVRTYPGLNEKLFF
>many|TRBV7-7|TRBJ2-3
CASSLGLQPSTDTQYF
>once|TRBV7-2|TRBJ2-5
CASSLDRSETQYF
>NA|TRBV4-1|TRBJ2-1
CASSQRHGTGEDVQFF
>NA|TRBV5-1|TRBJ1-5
CASSPAAGSNQPQHF
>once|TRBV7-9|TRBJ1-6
CASSIGQVGDSPLHF
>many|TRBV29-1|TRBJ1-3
CSVSRAFSGNTIYF
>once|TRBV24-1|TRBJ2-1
CATSDGDYYNEQFF
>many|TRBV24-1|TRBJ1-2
CATSDRDSEYYGYTF
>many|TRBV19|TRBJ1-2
CASSTGQFSYGYTF
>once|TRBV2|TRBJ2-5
CASSEGRFAGTQYF
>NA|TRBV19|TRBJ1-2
CASSRMDVYGYTF
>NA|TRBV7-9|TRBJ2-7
CASSEGPGPYEQYF
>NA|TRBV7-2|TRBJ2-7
CASSGGTKEQYF
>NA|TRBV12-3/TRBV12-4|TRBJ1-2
CASSSSPSVGYTF
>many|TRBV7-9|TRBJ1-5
CASSSQGRDQPQHF
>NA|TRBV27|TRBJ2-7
CASSLTGRTRLEQYF
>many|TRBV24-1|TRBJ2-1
CATSVLASGNEQFF
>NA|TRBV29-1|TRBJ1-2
CSVGGSSNYGYTF
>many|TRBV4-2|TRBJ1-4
CASSPETGKLFF
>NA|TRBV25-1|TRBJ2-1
CASSIRGGPGNEQFF
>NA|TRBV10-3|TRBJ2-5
CAISEADRVETQYF
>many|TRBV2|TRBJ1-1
CASSGIPGQGFVNTEAFF
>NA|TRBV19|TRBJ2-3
CASSTQGEADTQYF
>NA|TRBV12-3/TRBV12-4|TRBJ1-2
CASSAGQGGGYTF
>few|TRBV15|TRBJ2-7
CASSPGGRGSYEQYF
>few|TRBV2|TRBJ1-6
CASSEYWGNSPLHF
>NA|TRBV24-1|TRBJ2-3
CATSDPLGDLRGTDTQYF
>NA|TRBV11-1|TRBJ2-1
CASSSTSGVNEQFF
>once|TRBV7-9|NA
CASSPRQETQYF
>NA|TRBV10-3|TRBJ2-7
CAISARGPSYEQYF
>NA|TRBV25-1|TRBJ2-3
CAISDRTAGAGDTQYF
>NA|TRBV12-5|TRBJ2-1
CASGLYGGGFNEQFF
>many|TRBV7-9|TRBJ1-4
CASSFGRNEKLFF
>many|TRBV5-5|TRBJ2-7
CASSLTSGYEQYF
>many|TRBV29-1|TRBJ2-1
CSGTGQSPYNEQFF
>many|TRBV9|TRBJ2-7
CASSVASEASGRADSYEQYF
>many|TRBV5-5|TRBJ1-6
CASSEDRTIDSPLHF
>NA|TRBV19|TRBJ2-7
CASSIAAGGYEQYF
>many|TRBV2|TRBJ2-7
CASSLVAGGFDEQYF
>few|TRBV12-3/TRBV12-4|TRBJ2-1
CASSGLPGGEQFF